The clone carrying this TCR beta chain turned up a few times. Every bit of the isolated RNA underwent reverse transcription, so sequencing read expressed TCRB transcripts. TCRdb's table, derived via immunoSEQ multiplex PCR, lists solely in-frame clones and lacks some. In the table there are 150,000 to 180,000 clones, roughly 10% of which are singletons. V dropped 11 bases and J dropped 8 bases, with 19 bases sitting between them. Germline CDR1 and CDR2: SNHLY and FYNNEI. CDR3 length: 13 residues. This sample was included in a study of beta chain features in type 1 diabetes. The overall study: Sorted cells numbering around 110,000,000 were examined across all samples.

A single heparinised draw of about 100 mL on average was taken per donor. Central memory, naive, regulatory and stem cell-like memory CD4+ cells were sorted by CD45RO/CCR7/CD25/CD127/CD95/CD27. This sequence originates from a man aged 18-30 years in good health. Sequenced sample: central memory CD4+ T cells from blood. This sequence joins TRBV2 and TRBJ2-1, with D possibly matching TRBD1 (6 bases). The CDR3 sequence: CAAGRANRDEQFF. Here the CDR3 DNA reads TGTGCCGCCGGCAGGGCCAACAGGGATGAGCAGTTCTTC.